This note documents a single TCR beta chain sequence. This CDR3 is built from 12 residues. Germline-derived CDR1 and CDR2 are MNHNY and SVGAGI (reference sequence). The V end was cut by 2 bases, the J end by 10 bases, with 9 bases between. Original processing methods: Using reference gene primer amplification, nucleated cell counts were estimated. Profiled with immunoSEQ multiplex PCR; TCRdb holds only in-frame clones, not every one. The V and J calls and clone size were taken over from that table, and D and trimming were inferred from the DNA. The repertoire includes 200,000 or so clones, 80% to 85% of them detected once, and less than 20% sits in the top ten. This specimen comes from a study of blood T cell repertoires in COVID-19. Looking at the study overall: The United States, Italy and Spain were the sources of the acute and convalescent COVID-19 samples. T cells, B-cell-depleted T cells, or PBMCs supplied cDNA or gDNA.

Sequencing was carried out using peripheral blood. This TCR came from a human donor in a cohort sampled during active COVID-19. This chain connects TRBV6-6 to TRBJ2-1; no clear D. CDR3 in DNA: TGTGCCAGCAGTTACGAACACCCAGAGCAGTTCTTC. It is translated as CASSYEHPEQFF.